This T cell receptor beta chain was identified in a study of shared clonotypes between healthy human individuals. Broader study findings: In having few donors, the study represented limited genetic and exposure-history diversity.

The CDR3 has 16 amino acids. V lost 2 bases to trimming and J lost 1 base, with 15 bases between them. The germline gives CDR1 MGHRA, CDR2 YSYEKL. As regards this clone: Its antigen is currently unknown.

The assay was immunoSEQ multiplex PCR, and TCRdb's table has in-frame clones only and misses some. The profile shows 2 million to 2.5 million clones, approximately 95% of them singletons. The sequencing input was naive CD4+ T cells from PBMCs. As to subset: CD45RA+ positively selected. The chain has TRBV4-1 and TRBJ2-7; D perhaps matches TRBD2 (6 bases). The TCR comes from a man between 18 and 29 years old in good health. Some clones in this sample may be carry-over from other donors' samples. CDR3 residues: CASSQQSGGISYEQYF. Here the CDR3 DNA reads TGCGCCAGCAGCCAACAGTCCGGGGGAATTTCCTACGAGCAGTACTTC.